These 23 T cell receptor beta chains originate from one sample sequenced in a study of blood T cell repertoires in COVID-19. The method was immunoSEQ multiplex PCR; TCRdb's version includes in-frame clones alone and lacks a portion of them. The repertoire holds around 180,000 clones, more than 85% seen once, with under 3.5% in the top ten. Material for sequencing was peripheral blood. These receptors all come from a woman aged 25-40 years with active or convalescent COVID-19.

This sequence joins TRBV24-1 and TRBJ2-5, with D tentatively TRBD2 (5 bases). Germline CDR1 and CDR2: KGHDR and SFDVKD. Trimming pared 4 bases from V and 2 bases from J, leaving 13 bases between. CDR3 length: 15 residues. The CDR3 is CATSDPGLEQETQYF. The CDR3 nucleotides are TGTGCCACCAGTGACCCAGGACTCGAGCAAGAGACCCAGTACTTC.

This clone was recorded once. The rearrangement uses TRBV5-5 and TRBJ1-1, with no clear D. Looked up from germline, CDR1 is SGHKS and CDR2 is YYEKEE (reference sequence). CDR3 length: 12 residues. Trimming stripped 4 bases from V and 5 bases from J, with 9 bases between. Here the CDR3 DNA reads TGTGCCAGCAGCAGTGTTGAGACTGAAGCTTTCTTT. Translation: CASSSVETEAFF.

J is TRBJ2-3 and V is TRBV24-1; the match to TRBD2 covers 7 bases. The CDR3 runs 15 residues. Trimming took 5 bases from V and 1 from J; bases not matched to a gene: 5. Germline V gene sequence: CDR1 KGHDR, CDR2 SFDVKD. CDR3 amino acids: CATSAGGAGTDTQYF. The CDR3 DNA follows: TGTGCCACCAGTGCGGGAGGAGCGGGCACAGATACGCAGTATTTT.

The chain couples TRBV20-1 to TRBJ2-7; D unclear. CDR1 is DFQATT, CDR2 SNEGSKA, per germline (reference sequence). The CDR3 runs to 10 residues. The V end was cut by 5 bases, the J end by 5 bases, with 7 bases between. The CDR3 region has the DNA TGCAGTGCTTACTTAGACGAGCAGTACTTC. Residues: CSAYLDEQYF.

The chain is built from TRBV5-4 and TRBJ1-4; D perhaps matches TRBD1 (6 bases). Germline V lookup: CDR1 SGHNT, CDR2 YYREEE (reference sequence). V was trimmed by 7 bases and J by 5 bases, leaving 15 bases between them. This CDR3 region has 14 residues. CDR3: CASSLDQGNEKLFF. CDR3 coding DNA: TGTGCCAGCTCCCTGGACCAGGGGAATGAAAAACTGTTTTTT. The variable domain in full, completed from reference TRBV5-4 and TRBJ1-4, reads ETGVTQSPTHLIKTRGQQVTLRCSSQSGHNTVSWYQQALGQGPQFIFQYYREEENGRGNFPPRFSGLQFPNYSSELNVNALELDDSALYLCASSLDQGNEKLFFGSGTQLSVL.

The chain links TRBV23-1 to TRBJ1-1; D perhaps matches TRBD1 (5 bases). TRBV23-1 is reported as an ORF; its role is uncertain. The CDR3 consists of 13 residues. Trimming removed 11 bases from V and 8 bases from J, with 21 bases in between. CDR3 sequence (DNA): TGCGCCTACCGTCGGGGGTTCCACTACGAAGCTTTCTTT. Translation: CAYRRGFHYEAFF.

This sequence joins TRBV18 and TRBJ1-1, with D uncertain. The CDR3 consists of 14 residues. The V and J ends lost 4 bases and 0 bases respectively, with 9 bases between them. Germline lookup yields CDR1 KGHSH and CDR2 LQKENI. CDR3 region: CASSLITVNTEAFF. In nucleotides, the CDR3 is TGTGCCAGCTCACTAATCACGGTGAACACTGAAGCTTTCTTT.

There are a few counts of this clone. The chain combines TRBV6-5 with TRBJ1-1, with TRBD1 as a possible D gene (6 bases). The ends were cut back, 2 bases at V and 7 bases at J, with 14 bases in the middle. Germline V CDR1 and CDR2: MNHEY, SVGAGI. The CDR3 has 14 residues. This CDR3 reads CASSYLDRSGEAFF. DNA of the CDR3: TGTGCCAGCAGTTACCTCGACAGGTCCGGTGAAGCTTTCTTT.

This sequence joins TRBV2 and TRBJ2-1; 14 bases line up with TRBD2. CDR1 is SNHLY, CDR2 FYNNEI, per germline. Trimming at V came to 6 bases and at J to 9 bases, leaving 13 bases not matched to a gene. The CDR3 spans 17 residues. Here the CDR3 DNA reads TGTGCCAGCAGCCCTCGTGAGACTAGCGGGAGGGGGGGTGAGCAGTTCTTC. As protein: CASSPRETSGRGGEQFF.

The sample holds a few counts of this clone. This chain connects TRBV18 to TRBJ1-2; perhaps TRBD1 as D (6 bases). Germline CDR1 KGHSH, CDR2 LQKENI. The CDR3 is made up of 15 amino acids. The V end was cut by 6 bases, the J end by 6 bases, with 20 bases between. The DNA for the CDR3 is TGTGCCAGCTCTCCAGAACAGGGACGTGGGGATGGCTACACCTTC. Translated, it gives CASSPEQGRGDGYTF.

This chain links TRBV10-2 with TRBJ1-3; D not certain. Germline V CDR1 and CDR2: WSHSY, SAAADI. V lost 9 bases to trimming and J lost 0 bases, with 9 bases between them. The CDR3 runs 13 residues. As DNA, the CDR3 is TGCGCCAGTGGGAGTGGCTCTGGAAACACCATATATTTT. Amino acid sequence: CASGSGSGNTIYF.

This clone was seen more than once but under ten times. This rearrangement joins TRBV6-5 to TRBJ1-2, with TRBD1 matching over 10 bases. Trimming at V came to 5 bases and at J to 8 bases, leaving 11 bases not matched to a gene. The CDR3 totals 15 residues. Per germline, CDR1 MNHEY and CDR2 SVGAGI. The CDR3 loop reads CASSTRDRGRRGYTF. The CDR3 DNA is TGTGCCAGCAGTACCCGGGACAGGGGCCGGCGGGGCTACACCTTC.

This chain uses TRBV11-2 with TRBJ1-2, with no clear D. Trimming cost V 0 bases and J 2 bases, with 10 bases left between them. CDR3 length equals 15 residues. Germline values: CDR1 SGHAT, CDR2 FQNNGV. The CDR3: CASSLDSGENYGYTF. In nucleotides, the CDR3 is TGTGCCAGCAGCTTAGATTCCGGGGAAAACTATGGCTACACCTTC.

The chain couples TRBV11-2 to TRBJ2-5, with 11 positions matching TRBD2. Trimming cost V 3 bases and J 5 bases; bases outside gene matches: 5. This CDR3 has 15 residues. The germline V gene has CDR1 SGHAT and CDR2 FQNNGV. The CDR3 DNA is TGTGCCAGCAGCTTTACTAGCGGGAGTTCGGAGACCCAGTACTTC. Translated, it gives CASSFTSGSSETQYF.

This chain links TRBV19 with TRBJ1-4, with 8 bases identical to TRBD1. This CDR3 has 15 residues. CDR1 is LNHDA and CDR2 is SQIVND in the germline V gene (reference sequence). With 6 bases clipped from V and 4 bases from J, the junction kept 7 bases outside the gene matches. Here the CDR3 reads CASRPRTGNNEKLFF. CDR3 DNA: TGTGCCAGTAGGCCTCGGACAGGGAATAATGAAAAACTGTTTTTT.

The chain combines TRBV21-1 with TRBJ2-5; the table's D call, TRBD1, was not checked against the DNA. TRBV21-1 is given as a pseudogene. This CDR3 spans 15 amino acids. Here the CDR3 DNA reads TGTGCCAGCAGCAAAAGGGGACAGGGGGTCGAGACCCAGTACTTC. Translating gives CASSKRGQGVETQYF.

This rearrangement joins TRBV11-3 to TRBJ2-7; 8 bases agree with TRBD1. This CDR3 region has 17 residues. J gave up 7 bases and V 5 bases, and 19 bases lay outside the gene matches. Per germline, CDR1 SGHNT and CDR2 YENEEA. The CDR3 sequence is CASSHRRAGTGPSEQYF. The CDR3 coding sequence is TGTGCCAGCAGCCACCGACGTGCCGGGACAGGCCCCTCAGAGCAGTACTTC.

This clone was detected only once. The V gene is TRBV28, the J gene TRBJ1-1; 12 nucleotides align to TRBD1. Germline CDR1 and CDR2: MDHEN and SYDVKM. The length of the CDR3 is 14 residues. V dropped 9 bases and J dropped 0; count of bases not matched to a gene: 2. The CDR3 sequence is CASGTGGMNTEAFF. In DNA, the CDR3 is TGTGCCAGTGGGACAGGGGGCATGAACACTGAAGCTTTCTTT.

The V and J genes are TRBV15 and TRBJ1-1, with D unresolved. The length of the CDR3 is 13 residues. The V gene's germline CDR1 is LNHNV and CDR2 YYDKDF (reference sequence). V dropped 3 bases and J dropped 6 bases, with 11 bases sitting between them. For the CDR3, the DNA is TGTGCCACCAGCAGCCCAGTCCGGGCTGAAGCTTTCTTT. Its protein is CATSSPVRAEAFF.

The J gene is TRBJ2-7, the V gene TRBV19; 7 bases fit TRBD1. Trimming removed 6 bases from V and 3 bases from J; junction bases left unmatched: 11. Germline lookup yields CDR1 LNHDA and CDR2 SQIVND (reference sequence). The CDR3 extends over 15 amino acids. The CDR3 DNA sequence: TGTGCCAGTAGCCGGAAAGAGACAGGGCTCTACGAGCAGTACTTC. Translated: CASSRKETGLYEQYF.

The chain recombines TRBV28 with TRBJ2-7, with D possibly matching TRBD2 (6 bases). This CDR3 region has 13 residues. V shed 1 base and J shed 3 bases, with 7 bases lying between them. Per germline, CDR1 MDHEN and CDR2 SYDVKM. The CDR3 sequence: CASSLYGGYEQYF. The CDR3, as DNA: TGTGCCAGCAGTTTATACGGGGGCTACGAGCAGTACTTC.

The V call is TRBV9, the J call TRBJ2-7; 8 bases line up with TRBD1. This CDR3 has 16 residues. Germline-derived CDR1 and CDR2 are SGDLS and YYNGEE. J was trimmed by 4 bases and V by 4 bases; bases with no gene match: 13. CDR3 nucleotide sequence: TGTGCCAGCAGCCCCAGGACAGGGTTCAATTCGTACGAGCAGTACTTC. This encodes CASSPRTGFNSYEQYF.

This clone appeared a single time. This chain connects TRBV3-1 (or the pseudogene TRBV3-2) to TRBJ2-5; 9 nucleotides line up with TRBD2. The ends lost 8 bases at V and 5 bases at J; junction bases unmatched: 18. The CDR3 covers 17 residues. CDR1 LGHDT and CDR2 YNNKEL come from the germline V gene (reference sequence). The CDR3 region has the DNA TGTGCCAGCGGTCGATTGACCTTAGCGGGAGTTGTTGAGACCCAGTACTTC. Translated, it gives CASGRLTLAGVVETQYF.